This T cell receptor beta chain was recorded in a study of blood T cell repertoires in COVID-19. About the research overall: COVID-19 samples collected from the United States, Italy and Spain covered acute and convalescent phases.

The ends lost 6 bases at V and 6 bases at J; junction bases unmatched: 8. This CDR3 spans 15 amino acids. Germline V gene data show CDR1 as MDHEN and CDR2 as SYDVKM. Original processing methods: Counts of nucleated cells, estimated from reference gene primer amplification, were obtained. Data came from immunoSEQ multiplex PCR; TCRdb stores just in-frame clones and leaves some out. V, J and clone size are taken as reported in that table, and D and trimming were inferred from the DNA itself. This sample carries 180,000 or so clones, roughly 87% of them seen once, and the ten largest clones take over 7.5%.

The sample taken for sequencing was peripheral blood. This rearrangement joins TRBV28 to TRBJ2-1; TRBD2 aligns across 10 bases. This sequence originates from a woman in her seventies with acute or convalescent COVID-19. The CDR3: CASSFSSGRSNEQFF. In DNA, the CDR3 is TGTGCCAGCAGCTTTTCTAGCGGGAGAAGCAATGAGCAGTTCTTC.